Listed below are T cell receptor beta chains from one sample, sequenced in a study of molecular identifiers for immune sequencing clone quantification. Each CDR3 protein is one row after TCRdb ran MiXCR on the PCR reads. The sample comprises hundreds of thousands of distinct CDR3 sequences, just under 20% of which are singletons, and roughly 0.85% rests with the top ten. Sample: naive CD8+ T cells from blood, with Jurkat cell RNA spiked in. These receptors were obtained from a human donor in good health. Some libraries in this study had Jurkat cell RNA spiked in. CDR3s include the opening cysteine and the closing phenylalanine or tryptophan. D genes are given only for firm matches. Only some rows state a clone size, as once, few, many or a class for expanded clones.

TRBV4-2	many	TRBJ2-7	TRBD1	CASSQEAGGRSYEQYF	TGTGCCAGCAGCCAAGAAGCAGGGGGCCGCTCCTACGAGCAGTACTTC
TRBV7-9	many	TRBJ2-2	NA	CASSLGKTKNTGELFF	TGTGCCAGCAGCTTAGGAAAGACGAAGAACACCGGGGAGCTGTTTTTT
TRBV14	many	TRBJ2-3	TRBD1	CASSQDLTGASTDTQYF	TGTGCCAGCAGCCAGGACTTGACAGGGGCGTCTACAGATACGCAGTATTTT
TRBV20-1	many	TRBJ2-6	NA	CSAAHRAGANVLTF	TGCAGTGCTGCCCACAGGGCTGGGGCCAACGTCCTGACTTTC
TRBV9	many	TRBJ2-5	TRBD1	CASSPGTGQETQYF	TGTGCCAGCAGCCCCGGGACAGGCCAAGAGACCCAGTACTTC
TRBV20-1	many	TRBJ2-1	NA	CSARTPSASEQFF	TGCAGTGCTAGAACACCTAGCGCCAGTGAGCAGTTCTTC
TRBV7-2	NA	TRBJ2-7	TRBD1	CASSSALGTGGYEQCF	TGTGCCAGCAGTTCGGCCTTGGGGACAGGGGGATACGAGCAGTGCTTC
TRBV7-6	few	TRBJ2-2	TRBD1	CASSLFSAGGDTGELFF	TGTGCCAGCAGCTTATTCTCCGCAGGGGGAGACACCGGGGAGCTGTTTTTT
TRBV2	few	TRBJ1-5	NA	CASRAGQGAQPQHF	TGTGCCAGCAGGGCGGGGCAGGGCGCTCAGCCCCAGCATTTT
TRBV27	NA	TRBJ2-7	TRBD2	CASSSSHSGRTYEQYF	TGTGCCAGCAGTTCGTCTCATAGCGGGAGGACCTACGAGCAGTACTTC
TRBV5-1	many	TRBJ1-1	NA	CASSLGTGNFVTEAFF	TGCGCCAGCAGCTTGGGAACAGGCAACTTTGTCACTGAAGCTTTCTTT
TRBV3-1	NA	TRBJ1-6	NA	CASSQDRAGSSYNSPLHF	TGTGCCAGCAGCCAAGATCGAGCCGGGAGCTCCTATAATTCACCCCTCCACTTT
TRBV20-1	many	TRBJ2-2	NA	CSVPSGTGGELFF	TGCAGTGTGCCTAGCGGGACAGGCGGGGAGCTGTTTTTT
TRBV5-6	many	TRBJ2-5	NA	CASSPRLDGETQYF	TGTGCCAGCAGCCCGAGATTGGATGGGGAGACCCAGTACTTC
TRBV5-6	many	TRBJ1-1	TRBD1	CASRQGQGYPEAFF	TGTGCCAGCAGACAAGGACAGGGGTATCCTGAAGCTTTCTTT
TRBV30	NA	TRBJ2-3	TRBD2	CAWGEGTVGTDTQYF	TGTGCCTGGGGGGAGGGAACGGTGGGCACAGATACGCAGTATTTT
TRBV19	few	TRBJ1-1	NA	CASSIMVSGGQLNTEAFF	TGTGCCAGTAGTATAATGGTAAGTGGGGGACAACTGAACACTGAAGCTTTCTTT
TRBV20-1	NA	TRBJ2-5	NA	CSARDPGSSRFLETQYF	TGCAGTGCTAGAGATCCAGGGTCTTCTAGATTTTTGGAGACCCAGTACTTC
TRBV20-1	many	TRBJ2-7	NA	CSARDEEGFDKVYEQYF	TGCAGTGCTAGAGATGAAGAAGGGTTCGATAAGGTTTACGAGCAGTACTTC
TRBV2	few	TRBJ1-5	NA	CASSVTGGQPQHF	TGTGCCAGCAGCGTAACAGGTGGGCAGCCCCAGCATTTT
TRBV12-3/TRBV12-4	many	TRBJ2-7	TRBD1	CASSSGTGYHEQYF	TGTGCCAGCAGTTCCGGGACAGGGTACCACGAGCAGTACTTC
TRBV7-8	many	TRBJ1-1	TRBD1	CASSLEVRGGTEAFF	TGTGCCAGCAGCTTAGAAGTCAGGGGGGGCACTGAAGCTTTCTTT
TRBV5-1	NA	TRBJ2-7	NA	CASNHMDSQQYF	TGCGCCAGCAACCACATGGACTCCCAGCAGTACTTC
TRBV10-2	many	TRBJ1-1	NA	CASSAEKGTEAFF	TGCGCCAGCAGTGCCGAGAAGGGCACTGAAGCTTTCTTT
TRBV18	many	TRBJ1-1	NA	CASSPSLQLNTEAFF	TGTGCCAGCTCACCATCCTTACAGCTGAACACTGAAGCTTTCTTT
TRBV2	many	TRBJ1-1	TRBD1	CAKKQGGEAFF	TGTGCCAAAAAGCAGGGGGGTGAAGCTTTCTTT
TRBV9	many	TRBJ1-1	TRBD1	CASSVDRGLGMNTEAFF	TGTGCCAGCAGCGTCGACAGGGGCCTGGGAATGAACACTGAAGCTTTCTTT
TRBV7-9	many	TRBJ2-7	NA	CASSWDTYYEQYF	TGTGCCAGCAGCTGGGACACCTACTACGAGCAGTACTTC
TRBV3-1	many	TRBJ1-1	NA	CASSQEQSFHTEAFF	TGTGCCAGCAGCCAGGAACAGTCATTTCACACTGAAGCTTTCTTT
TRBV7-6	few	TRBJ2-2	NA	CASTPEWGTAGELFF	TGTGCCAGCACCCCCGAGTGGGGGACCGCCGGGGAGCTGTTTTTT
TRBV6-2/TRBV6-3	many	TRBJ2-7	TRBD1	CASSYGTGGARDEQYF	TGTGCCAGCAGTTACGGGACAGGGGGCGCTCGGGACGAGCAGTACTTC
TRBV7-9	many	TRBJ2-5	NA	CASSLAPRGTQETQYF	TGTGCCAGCAGCTTAGCTCCTAGGGGGACCCAAGAGACCCAGTACTTC
TRBV19	NA	TRBJ2-3	TRBD2	CASSIIAGGDTQYF	TGTGCCAGTAGTATTATAGCGGGAGGAGATACGCAGTATTTT
TRBV4-1	many	TRBJ2-3	TRBD2	CASSHGLAGIYTQYF	TGCGCCAGCAGCCACGGACTAGCGGGGATATATACGCAGTATTTT
TRBV30	many	TRBJ1-2	TRBD1	CAYQGTGEKLGYTF	TGTGCCTACCAAGGGACAGGGGAGAAACTTGGCTACACCTTC
TRBV9	many	TRBJ2-1	NA	CASSVGYNEQFF	TGTGCCAGCAGCGTAGGGTACAATGAGCAGTTCTTC
TRBV12-3/TRBV12-4	few	TRBJ2-2	NA	CANRRGMNTGELFF	TGTGCCAACCGGAGGGGAATGAACACCGGGGAGCTGTTTTTT
TRBV7-9	many	TRBJ2-5	NA	CASSPSLDQETQYF	TGTGCCAGCAGCCCCAGCCTTGATCAAGAGACCCAGTACTTC
TRBV28	many	TRBJ1-1	TRBD1	CASSPGQSNLRFF	TGTGCCAGCAGTCCGGGACAGTCGAATCTCCGTTTCTTT
TRBV6-5	NA	TRBJ2-1	NA	CASGGTRSNEQFF	TGTGCCAGCGGAGGCACGCGCTCCAATGAGCAGTTCTTC
TRBV7-9	many	TRBJ1-4	NA	CASSFISEKLFF	TGTGCCAGCAGCTTCATCAGTGAAAAACTGTTTTTT
TRBV4-3	many	TRBJ1-5	NA	CASSQDRSSNQPQHF	TGCGCCAGCAGCCAAGATAGGAGTAGCAATCAGCCCCAGCATTTT
TRBV2	few	TRBJ1-5	NA	CVSSVRGYSNQPQHF	TGTGTCAGCAGTGTACGGGGGTATAGCAATCAGCCCCAGCATTTT
TRBV7-6	many	TRBJ1-1	NA	CASSLYQGRRTEAFF	TGTGCCAGCAGCTTATATCAGGGGAGGAGAACTGAAGCTTTCTTT
TRBV6-6	many	TRBJ2-3	TRBD1	CASSHRGSTDTQYF	TGTGCCAGCAGTCACAGGGGTAGCACAGATACGCAGTATTTT
TRBV4-1	NA	TRBJ2-5	NA	CASSRPEETQYF	TGCGCCAGCAGCCGTCCCGAGGAGACCCAGTACTTC
TRBV7-2	NA	TRBJ2-7	NA	CTSSLKGYEQYF	TGTACCAGCAGCTTAAAGGGCTACGAGCAGTACTTC
TRBV19	NA	TRBJ2-1	NA	CASSIRAGLPGHNEQFF	TGTGCCAGTAGTATTCGGGCGGGCCTCCCCGGGCACAATGAGCAGTTCTTC